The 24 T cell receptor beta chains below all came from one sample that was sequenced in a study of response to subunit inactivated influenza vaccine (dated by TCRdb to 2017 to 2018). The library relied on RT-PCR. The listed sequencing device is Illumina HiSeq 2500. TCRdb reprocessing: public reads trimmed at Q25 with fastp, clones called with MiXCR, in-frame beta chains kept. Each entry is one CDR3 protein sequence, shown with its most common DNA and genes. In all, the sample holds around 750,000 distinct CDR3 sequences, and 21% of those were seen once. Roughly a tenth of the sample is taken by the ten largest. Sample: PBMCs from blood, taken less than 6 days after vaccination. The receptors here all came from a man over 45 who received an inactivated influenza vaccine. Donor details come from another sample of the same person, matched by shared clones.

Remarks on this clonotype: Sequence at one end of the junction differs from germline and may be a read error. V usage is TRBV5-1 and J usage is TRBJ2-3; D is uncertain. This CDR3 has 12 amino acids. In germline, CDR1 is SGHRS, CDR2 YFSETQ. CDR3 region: CASSIVTDTQNF. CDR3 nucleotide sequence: TGCGCCAGCAGCATTGTCACAGATACGCAGAATTTT.

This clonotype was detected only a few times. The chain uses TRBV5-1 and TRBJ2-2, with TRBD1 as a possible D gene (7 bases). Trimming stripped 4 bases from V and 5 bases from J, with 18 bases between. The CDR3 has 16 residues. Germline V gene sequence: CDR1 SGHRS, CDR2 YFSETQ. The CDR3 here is CASSPGRPGGTGELFF. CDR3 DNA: TGCGCCAGCAGCCCGGGCCGGCCAGGGGGGACCGGGGAGCTGTTTTTT. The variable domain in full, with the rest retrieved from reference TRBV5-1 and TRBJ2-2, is KAGVTQTPRYLIKTRGQQVTLSCSPISGHRSVSWYQQTPGQGLQFLFEYFSETQRNKGNFPGRFSGRQFSNSRSEMNVSTLELGDSALYLCASSPGRPGGTGELFFGEGSRLTVL.

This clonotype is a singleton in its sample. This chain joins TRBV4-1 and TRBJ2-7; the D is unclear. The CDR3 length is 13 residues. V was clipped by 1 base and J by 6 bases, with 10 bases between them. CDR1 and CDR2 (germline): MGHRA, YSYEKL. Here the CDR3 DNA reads TGCGCCAGCAGCCAAGTAGGGTTTGGCGAGCAGTACTTC. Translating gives CASSQVGFGEQYF.

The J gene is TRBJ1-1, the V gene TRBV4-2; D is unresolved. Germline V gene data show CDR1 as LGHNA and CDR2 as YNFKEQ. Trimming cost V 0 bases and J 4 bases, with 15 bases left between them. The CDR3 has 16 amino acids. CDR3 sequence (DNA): TGTGCCAGCAGCCAAGATACTGACGCGGCGGCCACTGAAGCTTTCTTT. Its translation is CASSQDTDAAATEAFF.

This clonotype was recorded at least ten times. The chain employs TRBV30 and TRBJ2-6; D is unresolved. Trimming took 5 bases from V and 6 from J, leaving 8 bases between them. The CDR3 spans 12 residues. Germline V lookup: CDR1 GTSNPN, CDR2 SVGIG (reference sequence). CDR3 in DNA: TGTGCCTGGTCCATTAAGGCCAACGTCCTGACTTTC. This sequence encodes CAWSIKANVLTF. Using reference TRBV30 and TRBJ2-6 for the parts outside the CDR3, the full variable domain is SQTIHQWPATLVQPVGSPLSLECTVEGTSNPNLYWYRQAAGRGLQLLFYSVGIGQISSEVPQNLSASRPQDRQFILSSKKLLLSDSGFYLCAWSIKANVLTFGAGSRLTVL.

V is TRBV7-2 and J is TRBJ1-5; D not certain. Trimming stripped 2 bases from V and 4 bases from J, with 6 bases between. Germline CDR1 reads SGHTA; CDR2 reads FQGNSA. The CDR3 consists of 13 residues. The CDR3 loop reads CASSLTWNQPQHF. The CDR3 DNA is TGTGCCAGCAGCTTAACATGGAATCAGCCCCAGCATTTT.

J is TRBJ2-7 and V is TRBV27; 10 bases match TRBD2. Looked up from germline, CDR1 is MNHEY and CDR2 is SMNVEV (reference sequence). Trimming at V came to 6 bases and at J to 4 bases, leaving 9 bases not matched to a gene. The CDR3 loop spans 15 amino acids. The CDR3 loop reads CASSQLAGGVYEQYF. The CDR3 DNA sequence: TGTGCCAGCAGCCAATTAGCGGGGGGAGTTTACGAGCAGTACTTC.

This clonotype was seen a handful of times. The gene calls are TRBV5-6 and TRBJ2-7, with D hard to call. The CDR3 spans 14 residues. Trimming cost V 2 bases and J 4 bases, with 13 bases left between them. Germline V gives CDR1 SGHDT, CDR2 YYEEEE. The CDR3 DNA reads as TGTGCCAGCAGCTTTAGGAACAAAATTTACGAGCAGTACTTC. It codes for CASSFRNKIYEQYF.

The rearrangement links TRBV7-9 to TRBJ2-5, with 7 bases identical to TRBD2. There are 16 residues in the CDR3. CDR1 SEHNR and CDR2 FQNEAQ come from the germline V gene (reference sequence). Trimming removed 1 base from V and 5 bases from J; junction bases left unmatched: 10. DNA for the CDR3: TGTGCCAGCAGCTTAGGCGCAGCGGGATTTGCGGAGACCCAGTACTTC. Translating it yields CASSLGAAGFAETQYF.

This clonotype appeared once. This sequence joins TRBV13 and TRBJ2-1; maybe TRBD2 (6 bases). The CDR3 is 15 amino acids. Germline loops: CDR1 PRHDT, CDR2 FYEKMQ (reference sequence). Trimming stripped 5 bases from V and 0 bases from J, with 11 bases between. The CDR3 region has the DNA TGTGCCAGCAGCCCCGGGGGTACCTCCTACAATGAGCAGTTCTTC. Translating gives CASSPGGTSYNEQFF.

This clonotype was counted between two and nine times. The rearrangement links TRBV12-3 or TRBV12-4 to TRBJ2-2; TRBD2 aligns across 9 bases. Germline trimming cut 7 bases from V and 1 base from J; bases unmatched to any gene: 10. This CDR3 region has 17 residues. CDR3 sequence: CASTWAAGGKNTGELFF. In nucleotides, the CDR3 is TGTGCCAGCACCTGGGCAGCGGGGGGCAAGAACACCGGGGAGCTGTTTTTT.

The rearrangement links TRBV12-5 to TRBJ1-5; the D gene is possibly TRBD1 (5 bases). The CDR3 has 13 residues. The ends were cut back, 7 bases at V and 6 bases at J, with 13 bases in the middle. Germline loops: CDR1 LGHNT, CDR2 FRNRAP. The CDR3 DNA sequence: TGTGCTAGTGCCCTGGGGGGAACTCAGCCCCAGCATTTT. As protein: CASALGGTQPQHF.

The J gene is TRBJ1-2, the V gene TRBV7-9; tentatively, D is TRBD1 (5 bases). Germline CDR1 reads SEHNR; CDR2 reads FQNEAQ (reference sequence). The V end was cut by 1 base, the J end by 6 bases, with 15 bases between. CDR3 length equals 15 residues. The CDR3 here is CASSLVPRGRDGYTF. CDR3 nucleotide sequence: TGTGCCAGCAGCTTAGTACCGCGGGGCAGGGATGGCTACACCTTC. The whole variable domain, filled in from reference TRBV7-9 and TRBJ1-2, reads DTGVSQNPRHKITKRGQNVTFRCDPISEHNRLYWYRQTLGQGPEFLTYFQNEAQLEKSRLLSDRFSAERPKGSFSTLEIQRTEQGDSAMYLCASSLVPRGRDGYTFGSGTRLTVV.

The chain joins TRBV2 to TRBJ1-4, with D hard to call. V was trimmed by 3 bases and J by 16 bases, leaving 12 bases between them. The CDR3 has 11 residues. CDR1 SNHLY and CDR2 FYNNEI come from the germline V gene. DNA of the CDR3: TGTGCCAGCAGTGATGGCTTCAGGCGGTTTTTT. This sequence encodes CASSDGFRRFF.

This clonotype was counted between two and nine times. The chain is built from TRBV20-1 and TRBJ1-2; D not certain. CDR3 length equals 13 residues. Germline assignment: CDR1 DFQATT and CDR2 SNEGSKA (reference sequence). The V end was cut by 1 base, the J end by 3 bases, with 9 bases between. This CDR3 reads CSARVETDYGYTF. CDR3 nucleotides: TGCAGTGCTAGAGTGGAGACCGACTATGGCTACACCTTC.

CDR3: CASSTRGLDTQYF. Here the CDR3 DNA reads TGTGCCAGCAGCACACGTGGTTTGGATACGCAGTATTTT. V is TRBV7-2 and J is TRBJ2-3; D is ambiguous. CDR3 size: 13 residues. Germline V lookup: CDR1 SGHTA, CDR2 FQGNSA. Trimming took off 5 bases at V and 6 bases at J, with 12 bases between the two ends.

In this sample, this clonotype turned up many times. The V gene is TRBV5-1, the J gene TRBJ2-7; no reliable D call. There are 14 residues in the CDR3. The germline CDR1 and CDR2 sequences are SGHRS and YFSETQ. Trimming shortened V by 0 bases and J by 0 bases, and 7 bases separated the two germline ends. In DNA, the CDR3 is TGCGCCAGCAGCTTGGTCGCAGCCTCCTACGAGCAGTACTTC. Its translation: CASSLVAASYEQYF.

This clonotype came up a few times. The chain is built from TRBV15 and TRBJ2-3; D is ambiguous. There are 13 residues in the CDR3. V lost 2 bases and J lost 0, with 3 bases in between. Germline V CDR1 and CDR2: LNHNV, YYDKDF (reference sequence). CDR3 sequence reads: CATSRRSTDTQYF. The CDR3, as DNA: TGTGCCACCAGCAGAAGGAGCACAGATACGCAGTATTTT.

The chain's CDR3 is CASRDGGTGELFF. CDR3 nucleotide sequence: TGTGCCAGCCGGGACGGTGGGACCGGGGAGCTGTTTTTT. The chain combines TRBV28 with TRBJ2-2, with D possibly called TRBD1 or TRBD2 (5 bases each). V lost 8 bases and J lost 5, with 12 bases in between. The germline CDR1 and CDR2 sequences are MDHEN and SYDVKM. The CDR3 consists of 13 residues.

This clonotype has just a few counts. The chain's CDR3 is CASSPHDGTTEAFF. Here the CDR3 DNA reads TGCGCCAGCAGCCCCCACGACGGGACCACTGAAGCTTTCTTT. The rearrangement uses TRBV5-1 and TRBJ1-1; TRBD1 might be the D (5 bases). CDR1 is SGHRS and CDR2 is YFSETQ in the germline V gene. The CDR3 is made up of 14 amino acids. Trimming left V 4 bases short and J 4 bases short, with 14 bases between.

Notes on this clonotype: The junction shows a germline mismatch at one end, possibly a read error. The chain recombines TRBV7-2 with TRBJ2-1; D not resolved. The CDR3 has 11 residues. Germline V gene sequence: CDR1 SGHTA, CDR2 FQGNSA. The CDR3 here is CASSLAKVVVF. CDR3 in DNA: TGTGCCAGCAGCTTAGCGAAGGTAGTCGTTTTC.

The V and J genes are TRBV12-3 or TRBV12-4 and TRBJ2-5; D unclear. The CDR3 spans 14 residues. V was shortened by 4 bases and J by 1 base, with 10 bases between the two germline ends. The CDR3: CASSSREVQETQYF. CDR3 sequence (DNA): TGTGCCAGCAGTTCCCGAGAGGTCCAAGAGACCCAGTACTTC.

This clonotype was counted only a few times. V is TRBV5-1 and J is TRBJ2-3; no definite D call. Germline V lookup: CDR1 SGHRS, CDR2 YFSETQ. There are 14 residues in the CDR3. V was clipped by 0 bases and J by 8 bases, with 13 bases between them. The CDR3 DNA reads TGCGCCAGCAGCTTGGGACCCGCAACGGGTACGCAGTATTTT. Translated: CASSLGPATGTQYF.

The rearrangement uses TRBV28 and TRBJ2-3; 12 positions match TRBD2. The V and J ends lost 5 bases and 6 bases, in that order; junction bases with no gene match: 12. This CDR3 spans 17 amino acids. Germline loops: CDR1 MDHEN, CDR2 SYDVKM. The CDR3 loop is CASSPSGREPGFDTQYF. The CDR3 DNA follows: TGTGCCAGCAGTCCTAGCGGGAGGGAACCTGGGTTTGATACGCAGTATTTT.